This TCR beta chain stems from a study of T cells after yellow fever vaccination. In the study overall: The SMART-Seq v4 Ultra Low Input method served to prepare the low-cell-number fractions. The study, taken as a whole, reports: On re-exposure, the response was weaker but peaked faster, at day 5 versus 15. Post-booster repertoires contained most primary-vaccination clones again (roughly 96% CD4, 88% CD8).

The authors made TCR cDNA by 5'RACE template switching, adding a universal primer site and UMIs. TCRdb re-derived calls from the 5' RACE reads in MiXCR, one entry per CDR3 protein. Of hundreds of thousands of distinct CDR3 sequences in the sample, over 9% were seen once. The V end lost 3 bases, the J end lost 2 bases, and 12 bases lay between the germline ends. This CDR3 spans 15 amino acids. Germline CDR1 SGHRS, CDR2 YFSETQ. This clonotype has only a few counts. Its antigen is unidentified. The sequence derives from a man aged 25-45 years who received the YFV17D yellow fever vaccine. Sample: PBMCs, taken on the day of the yellow fever booster vaccination. V gene TRBV5-1 combines with J gene TRBJ2-1; D might be TRBD2 (6 bases). The DNA for the CDR3 is TGCGCCAGCAGCTCCCGCGCGGGACCCTACAATGAGCAGTTCTTC. Translating it yields CASSSRAGPYNEQFF.